Each of the 18 T cell receptor beta chains below was sequenced from the same sample in a study of shared clonotypes between healthy human individuals. Method: immunoSEQ multiplex PCR; TCRdb's copy keeps in-frame clones and lacks some. This sample has fewer than 600,000 clones, with about four fifths found just once. Sequenced material: PBMCs. Receptors originate from a woman aged 40 to 49 in good health. Some clones in this sample may be carry-over from other donors' samples.

In this sample, this clone turned up a few times. The gene calls are TRBV11-3 and TRBJ2-1, with 7 bases identical to TRBD1. The germline gives CDR1 SGHNT, CDR2 YENEEA. The CDR3 loop spans 14 amino acids. The V gene end was trimmed by 5 bases and the J gene end by 5 bases; junction bases not matched to a gene: 6. CDR3 nucleotides: TGTGCCAGCAGCCCTCTGACAGGGCACAATGAGCAGTTCTTC. Its protein is CASSPLTGHNEQFF.

The V and J genes are TRBV7-2 and TRBJ2-1; D is possibly TRBD2 (5 bases). CDR1 and CDR2 from the germline V gene are SGHTA and FQGNSA. This CDR3 region has 13 residues. V lost 1 base to trimming and J lost 7 bases, with 8 bases between them. The CDR3 coding sequence is TGTGCCAGCAGCTTAGGAGGGTGGAATGAGCAGTTCTTC. This gives the protein CASSLGGWNEQFF. Full variable domain (rest looked up from reference TRBV7-2 and TRBJ2-1): GAGVSQSPSNKVTEKGKDVELRCDPISGHTALYWYRQSLGQGLEFLIYFQGNSAPDKSGLPSDRFSAERTGGSVSTLTIQRTQQEDSAVYLCASSLGGWNEQFFGPGTRLTVL.

This clone showed up just a few times. The chain joins TRBV28 to TRBJ2-6; TRBD1 agrees at 8 bases. V shed 6 bases, J shed 2 bases, and the junction held 3 bases outside the gene matches. From germline, CDR1 is MDHEN and CDR2 SYDVKM. The CDR3 covers 15 residues. The CDR3 coding sequence is TGTGCCAGCAGGCCACAGGGGGCTGGGGCCAACGTCCTGACTTTC. The encoded protein is CASRPQGAGANVLTF.

V usage is TRBV27 and J usage is TRBJ2-5; 9 nucleotides match TRBD1. This CDR3 is 13 amino acids long. From germline, CDR1 is MNHEY and CDR2 SMNVEV (reference sequence). Unmatched junction bases numbered 7, after V lost 9 bases and J lost 5 bases. CDR3 sequence: CASGTGRTETQYF. The CDR3 DNA is TGTGCCAGTGGGACAGGGCGTACGGAGACCCAGTACTTC.

The rearrangement links TRBV18 to TRBJ1-4, with TRBD1 as a possible D gene (5 bases). The CDR3 is 17 residues long. V shed 0 bases and J shed 0 bases, with 11 bases lying between them. Germline values: CDR1 KGHSH, CDR2 LQKENI. The CDR3 coding sequence is TGTGCCAGCTCACCACCGGTCGGGGCCGCAACTAATGAAAAACTGTTTTTT. Translating gives CASSPPVGAATNEKLFF.

This clone has just a few counts. The chain has TRBV5-4 and TRBJ2-3, with 7 bases aligning to TRBD1. Germline CDR1 is SGHNT and CDR2 is YYREEE (reference sequence). The V and J ends lost 3 bases and 0 bases, in that order; junction bases with no gene match: 7. The CDR3 is made up of 16 amino acids. CDR3 sequence (DNA): TGTGCCAGCAGCTCCGCAGGGGGTAGAAGCACAGATACGCAGTATTTT. As protein: CASSSAGGRSTDTQYF.

The rearrangement joins TRBV5-6 to TRBJ1-2; D might be TRBD1 (5 bases). V was trimmed by 4 bases and J by 5 bases, leaving 12 bases between them. From germline, CDR1 is SGHDT and CDR2 YYEEEE. The CDR3 consists of 13 residues. CDR3 sequence reads: CASSDRGGYGYTF. The CDR3 DNA reads as TGTGCCAGCAGCGACCGGGGGGGATATGGCTACACCTTC. Variable domain in full (rest from reference TRBV5-6 and TRBJ1-2): DAGVTQSPTHLIKTRGQQVTLRCSPKSGHDTVSWYQQALGQGPQFIFQYYEEEERQRGNFPDRFSGHQFPNYSSELNVNALLLGDSALYLCASSDRGGYGYTFGSGTRLTVV.

The chain is built from TRBV29-1 and TRBJ2-3; 7 nucleotides match TRBD2. This CDR3 has 12 amino acids. J was trimmed by 6 bases and V by 4 bases; bases with no gene match: 4. From germline, CDR1 is SQVTM and CDR2 ANQGSEA. The CDR3 protein is CSVGGRVDTQYF. DNA of the CDR3: TGCAGCGTTGGCGGGAGAGTGGATACGCAGTATTTT.

V usage is TRBV5-5 and J usage is TRBJ1-1; D gene uncertain. The CDR3 has 13 amino acids. The germline V gene encodes CDR1 SGHKS and CDR2 YYEKEE (reference sequence). V was shortened by 7 bases and J by 5 bases, with 15 bases between the two germline ends. This CDR3 is CASLKDQQTEAFF. The CDR3 coding sequence is TGTGCCAGCCTGAAAGACCAACAGACTGAAGCTTTCTTT. Looking up the rest from reference TRBV5-5 and TRBJ1-1 gives the full variable domain: DAGVTQSPTHLIKTRGQQVTLRCSPISGHKSVSWYQQVLGQGPQFIFQYYEKEERGRGNFPDRFSARQFPNYSSELNVNALLLGDSALYLCASLKDQQTEAFFGQGTRLTVV.

This rearrangement joins TRBV6-5 to TRBJ1-2, with D possibly matching TRBD1 (5 bases). CDR1 is MNHEY and CDR2 is SVGAGI in the germline V gene. V gave up 0 bases and J gave up 7 bases, with 9 bases separating them. The CDR3 consists of 13 residues. The CDR3 bases are TGTGCCAGCAGTTACTCGCGGGGCACTGGCTACACCTTC. Residues: CASSYSRGTGYTF.

This chain uses TRBV28 with TRBJ2-1, with a tentative D call TRBD1 (5 bases). This CDR3 has 16 amino acids. V lost 3 bases and J 6 bases, leaving 18 bases between the germline ends. CDR1 and CDR2 (germline): MDHEN, SYDVKM. The CDR3 DNA is TGTGCCAGCAGTTTTTTGACAGCGCACATGGGCAATGAGCAGTTCTTC. Protein product: CASSFLTAHMGNEQFF.

The rearrangement joins TRBV6-1 to TRBJ1-1; D is perhaps TRBD1 (6 bases). The CDR3 has 13 amino acids. Germline V gene data show CDR1 as MNHNS and CDR2 as SASEGT. Trimming stripped 5 bases from V and 5 bases from J, with 12 bases between. The CDR3 coding sequence is TGTGCCAGCAGTCCAGGGGAGGGGACTGAAGCTTTCTTT. Residues: CASSPGEGTEAFF.

The chain couples TRBV7-9 to TRBJ2-3; the D gene is possibly TRBD2 (6 bases). Per the germline V gene, CDR1 is SEHNR and CDR2 is FQNEAQ (reference sequence). V gave up 4 bases and J gave up 1 base, with 15 bases separating them. The CDR3 consists of 16 residues. Here the CDR3 DNA reads TGTGCCAGCAGCTACTCCTTAGCGGCGGGCACAGATACGCAGTATTTT. Amino acids: CASSYSLAAGTDTQYF.

This clone was seen more than once but under ten times. The V and J genes are TRBV7-9 and TRBJ1-2, with 7 bases fitting TRBD1. Germline trimming cut 7 bases from V and 4 bases from J; bases unmatched to any gene: 6. Germline V lookup: CDR1 SEHNR, CDR2 FQNEAQ (reference sequence). The CDR3 sequence is 13 residues long. The CDR3 here is CASTRQGGYGYTF. In DNA, the CDR3 is TGTGCCAGCACGAGACAGGGCGGCTATGGCTACACCTTC.

This rearrangement joins TRBV5-1 to TRBJ2-2; possible D gene TRBD1, 6 bases. CDR1 and CDR2 from the germline V gene are SGHRS and YFSETQ. The germline V and J ends were trimmed by 4 bases and 1 base, with 11 bases remaining between them. This CDR3 is 15 amino acids long. The DNA of the CDR3 is TGCGCCAGCAGCGTCACAGGGAGGAACACCGGGGAGCTGTTTTTT. This codes for CASSVTGRNTGELFF.

This chain joins TRBV6-4 and TRBJ2-7; 9 bases line up with TRBD2. Trimming removed 6 bases from V and 5 bases from J; junction bases left unmatched: 14. The CDR3 sequence is 16 residues long. Germline CDR1 MRHNA, CDR2 SNTAGT. The CDR3 loop reads CASRGPSGTDGHEQYF. CDR3 sequence (DNA): TGTGCCAGCAGGGGCCCTAGCGGGACAGACGGCCACGAGCAGTACTTC.

CDR3 DNA sequence: TGCAGCGTTGAACTAGCGGAGCGAAGGGATGAGCAGTTCTTC. It translates to CSVELAERRDEQFF. The chain joins TRBV29-1 to TRBJ2-1, with TRBD2 matching 7 bases. Germline V lookup: CDR1 SQVTM, CDR2 ANQGSEA. Trimming at V came to 2 bases and at J to 8 bases, leaving 9 bases not matched to a gene. This CDR3 is built from 14 residues.

The V gene is TRBV13, the J gene TRBJ2-7, with D possibly TRBD1 on 5 matching bases. This CDR3 comprises 16 residues. The V gene lost 4 bases and the J gene lost 4 bases, with 20 bases spanning the gap. Germline V gene data show CDR1 as PRHDT and CDR2 as FYEKMQ (reference sequence). This CDR3 is CASSSGKFYSNYEQYF. DNA of the CDR3: TGTGCCAGCAGCTCAGGGAAGTTTTACTCTAATTACGAGCAGTACTTC.